Shown below are 27 T cell receptor beta chains from a single sample sequenced in a study of Ad26.COV2.S vaccination and SARS-CoV-2 variants. Treatment specified: around 19 received Ad26.COV2.S at low or high dose, single or two shots; several received placebo; per-sample allocation not given. Samples were taken on day 63 after the first vaccine or placebo injection. Profiling relied on immunoSEQ multiplex PCR, and the TCRdb table lists in-frame clones only, not all of them. The repertoire holds 250,000 or so clones, with roughly 89% as singletons. Sequencing used peripheral blood, obtained in a trial of Ad26.COV2.S vaccine versus placebo. These receptors were collected from a person aged 18 to 59 who received the Ad26.COV2.S COVID-19 vaccine or a placebo.

V usage is TRBV12-3 or TRBV12-4 and J usage is TRBJ1-2, with D unclear. V was clipped by 1 base and J by 4 bases, with 7 bases between them. This CDR3 is built from 13 residues. The chain's CDR3 is CASSLESAYGYTF. The CDR3 DNA is TGTGCCAGCAGTTTAGAGTCAGCCTATGGCTACACCTTC.

This clone appeared once. CDR3 nucleotide sequence: TGTGCCAGCAGCCCCCTCACAGGGTCCTCTGGAAACACCATATATTTT. As protein: CASSPLTGSSGNTIYF. The V gene is TRBV14, the J gene TRBJ1-3; the D gene is possibly TRBD1 (6 bases). Germline V gene sequence: CDR1 SGHDN, CDR2 FVKESK. CDR3 size: 16 residues. The V gene lost 4 bases and the J gene lost 0 bases, with 13 bases spanning the gap.

The genes are TRBV4-3 and TRBJ2-2, with 7 bases aligning to TRBD1. The CDR3 loop spans 16 amino acids. V shed 3 bases and J 1 base; nucleotides not matched to a gene: 5. CDR1 is LGHNA and CDR2 is YSLEER in the germline V gene. The CDR3, as DNA: TGCGCCAGCAGCCAGGAGACAGGGAAGAACACCGGGGAGCTGTTTTTT. Translation gives CASSQETGKNTGELFF.

The chain employs TRBV4-3 and TRBJ1-2; D call uncertain. Trimming pared 0 bases from V and 8 bases from J, leaving 16 bases between. This CDR3 spans 15 amino acids. Germline-derived CDR1 and CDR2 are LGHNA and YSLEER. The CDR3, as DNA: TGCGCCAGCAGCCAAGATCGCCGGCTTACCCGCGGCTACACCTTC. Its translation is CASSQDRRLTRGYTF.

This rearrangement joins TRBV7-2 to TRBJ2-5; 14 bases map to TRBD2. CDR1 SGHTA and CDR2 FQGNSA come from the germline V gene. Trimming took 1 base from V and 5 from J; bases not matched to a gene: 9. The CDR3 contains 18 residues. The CDR3 sequence is CASSLGGLAGGVGETQYF. The CDR3 bases are TGTGCCAGCAGCTTAGGCGGACTAGCGGGGGGAGTAGGCGAGACCCAGTACTTC.

The V and J genes are TRBV5-6 and TRBJ1-5, with TRBD1 matching 7 bases. The CDR3 is 15 amino acids. Germline lookup yields CDR1 SGHDT and CDR2 YYEEEE. Trimming took 4 bases from V and 1 from J; bases not matched to a gene: 5. CDR3 sequence: CASSRLQGSNQPQHF. CDR3 coding DNA: TGTGCCAGCAGCCGCTTACAGGGGAGCAATCAGCCCCAGCATTTT.

The chain links TRBV10-3 to TRBJ2-1; D possibly corresponds to TRBD2 (5 bases). This CDR3 comprises 13 residues. Germline CDR1 reads ENHRY; CDR2 reads SYGVKD. V was clipped by 9 bases and J by 2 bases, with 11 bases between them. This chain's CDR3 is CAIRGSAYNEQFF. The CDR3 DNA reads TGTGCCATTCGTGGGAGCGCCTACAATGAGCAGTTCTTC.

This clone was observed a single time. The rearrangement joins TRBV5-8 to TRBJ1-1, with 8 nucleotides matching TRBD1. This CDR3 has 16 residues. V lost 0 bases to trimming and J lost 4 bases; unmatched junction nucleotides: 8. Germline V lookup: CDR1 SGHTS, CDR2 YDEGEE. CDR3 nucleotide sequence: TGTGCCAGCAGCTTGGGGTATGTGCAGGGGGCCACTGAAGCTTTCTTT. Translated: CASSLGYVQGATEAFF.

The chain employs TRBV7-9 and TRBJ2-7; D is unresolved. Germline loops: CDR1 SEHNR, CDR2 FQNEAQ (reference sequence). The V gene lost 0 bases and the J gene lost 2 bases, with 2 bases spanning the gap. The CDR3 length is 12 residues. The CDR3 region is CASSLAAYEQYF. The CDR3 nucleotides are TGTGCCAGCAGCTTAGCGGCCTACGAGCAGTACTTC.

The chain has TRBV19 and TRBJ2-7; 8 nucleotides match TRBD1. Germline V CDR1 and CDR2: LNHDA, SQIVND (reference sequence). J lost 2 bases, V lost 6 bases, and 9 bases had no gene match. The CDR3 extends over 15 amino acids. CDR3 region: CASRTQGQGTYEQYF. CDR3 DNA sequence: TGTGCCAGTAGAACACAAGGACAGGGCACCTACGAGCAGTACTTC.

This rearrangement joins TRBV6-5 to TRBJ1-6; the D is unclear. The CDR3 runs 13 residues. Trimming removed 6 bases at V and 5 bases at J, with 8 bases between. The germline V gene has CDR1 MNHEY and CDR2 SVGAGI. CDR3 in amino acids: CASRELNNSPLHF. As DNA, the CDR3 is TGTGCCAGCAGGGAGTTGAATAATTCACCCCTCCACTTT.

This chain joins TRBV21-1 and TRBJ1-1; the D segment call TRBD1 is taken from the table without a DNA check. TRBV21-1 is a documented pseudogene. The CDR3 sequence is 14 residues long. CDR3 nucleotides: TGTGCTAGCAGCAAAGGACAGGGCTACACTGAAGCTTTCTTT. As protein: CASSKGQGYTEAFF.

V is TRBV6-5 and J is TRBJ1-5; maybe TRBD1 (5 bases). V was pared by 6 bases and J by 2 bases, with 11 bases between. CDR3 size: 14 residues. CDR1 and CDR2 (germline): MNHEY, SVGAGI. The CDR3: CASRLGGGNQPQHF. The CDR3 DNA follows: TGTGCCAGCAGGTTGGGGGGAGGCAATCAGCCCCAGCATTTT.

The chain carries TRBV6-6 and TRBJ1-1; 8 bases match TRBD1. The CDR3 loop spans 15 amino acids. The trim removed 6 bases at V and 6 bases at J, leaving 12 bases unmatched. The germline V gene has CDR1 MNHNY and CDR2 SVGAGI (reference sequence). Here the CDR3 DNA reads TGTGCCAGCAGCTTCAGTGGACAGGGTAGATCTGAAGCTTTCTTT. Protein product: CASSFSGQGRSEAFF.

The J gene is TRBJ1-1, the V gene TRBV19; the D gene is possibly TRBD1 (6 bases). The CDR3 runs 14 residues. Trimming shortened V by 5 bases and J by 1 base, and 11 bases separated the two germline ends. Per the germline V gene, CDR1 is LNHDA and CDR2 is SQIVND (reference sequence). The CDR3: CASSYGQQNTEAFF. In DNA form, the CDR3 reads TGTGCCAGTAGTTACGGACAGCAGAACACTGAAGCTTTCTTT.

J is TRBJ2-7 and V is TRBV19; D uncertain. The germline CDR1 and CDR2 sequences are LNHDA and SQIVND (reference sequence). There are 8 residues in the CDR3. CDR3 in DNA: TGTGAGCATTACGAGCAGTACGTC. Its protein is CEHYEQYV.

V is TRBV4-3 and J is TRBJ2-2; 8 bases match TRBD1. The CDR3 sequence is 19 residues long. Germline-derived CDR1 and CDR2 are LGHNA and YSLEER. V gave up 4 bases and J gave up 0 bases; unmatched junction bases: 13. The CDR3 sequence is CASSLHLPGDRPNTGELFF. CDR3 sequence (DNA): TGCGCCAGCAGCCTTCACCTCCCCGGGGACAGGCCGAACACCGGGGAGCTGTTTTTT.

In its sample, this clone was seen once. This chain uses TRBV4-3 with TRBJ1-2, with D possibly matching TRBD1 (6 bases). V lost 1 base and J lost 4, with 16 bases in between. The CDR3 consists of 16 residues. From germline, CDR1 is LGHNA and CDR2 YSLEER. CDR3 region: CASSQGTGTQGYGYTF. The CDR3 DNA follows: TGCGCCAGCAGCCAAGGTACAGGGACCCAGGGCTATGGCTACACCTTC.

The chain couples TRBV19 to TRBJ1-1, with 8 bases fitting TRBD1. The CDR3 contains 14 residues. Per germline, CDR1 LNHDA and CDR2 SQIVND (reference sequence). The junction had 5 bases not matched to a gene; V was cut back by 8 bases and J by 0 bases. CDR3 sequence: CASRRGQVNTEAFF. As DNA, the CDR3 is TGTGCCAGTCGCAGGGGGCAGGTGAACACTGAAGCTTTCTTT.

The rearrangement links TRBV19 to TRBJ1-3, with 10 bases matching TRBD1. There are 15 residues in the CDR3. From germline, CDR1 is LNHDA and CDR2 SQIVND (reference sequence). J lost 2 bases, V lost 7 bases, and 5 bases had no gene match. The CDR3 DNA reads as TGTGCCAGTACCAGGACAGGGGGTACTGGAAACACCATATATTTT. It is translated as CASTRTGGTGNTIYF.

The chain couples TRBV18 to TRBJ1-5, with D possibly TRBD1 on 5 matching bases. Per the germline V gene, CDR1 is KGHSH and CDR2 is LQKENI. The ends were cut back, 5 bases at V and 6 bases at J, with 14 bases in the middle. CDR3 length: 14 residues. DNA for the CDR3: TGTGCCAGCTCATCCGGGACTGGCGGTCAGCCCCAGCATTTT. Amino acid sequence: CASSSGTGGQPQHF.

The V and J genes are TRBV6-5 and TRBJ2-7; 9 bases match TRBD2. Germline trimming cut 8 bases from V and 4 bases from J; bases unmatched to any gene: 12. The CDR3 is 15 amino acids. The germline V gene encodes CDR1 MNHEY and CDR2 SVGAGI. The DNA for the CDR3 is TGTGCCAGCCCTGGGGACCTAGCGGGATGGTACGAGCAGTACGTC. This translates into CASPGDLAGWYEQYV.

This chain links TRBV9 with TRBJ1-2, with D possibly matching TRBD1 (5 bases). Trimming cost V 4 bases and J 4 bases, with 14 bases left between them. Germline CDR1 is SGDLS and CDR2 is YYNGEE. This CDR3 is built from 14 residues. CDR3 in DNA: TGTGCCAGCAGCCCCTTCGAGAGGGGCTATGGCTACACCTTC. Its protein is CASSPFERGYGYTF.

The genes are TRBV15 and TRBJ2-1; TRBD2 is a possible D gene (5 bases). The CDR3 sequence is 15 residues long. V was shortened by 0 bases and J by 7 bases, with 13 bases between the two germline ends. CDR1 and CDR2 from the germline V gene are LNHNV and YYDKDF (reference sequence). The DNA of the CDR3 is TGTGCCACCAGCAGAGACCCCTCCCCGGGGAATGAGCAGTTCTTC. This translates into CATSRDPSPGNEQFF.

This clone has only a few counts. The chain carries TRBV19 and TRBJ2-2, with TRBD2 matching 10 bases. V lost 8 bases, J lost 0 bases, and 9 bases stayed unmatched. CDR3 length: 17 amino acids. Looked up from germline, CDR1 is LNHDA and CDR2 is SQIVND (reference sequence). CDR3 DNA: TGTGCCAGTGGAATCCTCGGACTAGCGGCGAACACCGGGGAGCTGTTTTTT. Its translation: CASGILGLAANTGELFF.

The rearrangement joins TRBV5-5 to TRBJ1-6, with D unclear. Between the trimmed V and J ends, which lost 4 bases and 10 bases, there was a span of 9 bases. Germline CDR1 SGHKS, CDR2 YYEKEE (reference sequence). The CDR3 runs 12 residues. CDR3: CASSPTDSPLHF. The CDR3, as DNA: TGTGCCAGCAGCCCGACGGACTCACCCCTCCACTTT.

The chain has TRBV19 and TRBJ1-1; 10 nucleotides line up with TRBD1. V shed 5 bases and J 7 bases; nucleotides not matched to a gene: 4. The CDR3 loop spans 13 amino acids. In germline, CDR1 is LNHDA, CDR2 SQIVND (reference sequence). CDR3 DNA sequence: TGTGCCAGTAGTTCGGACAGGGGGGTTGAAGCTTTCTTT. Translating it yields CASSSDRGVEAFF.